The 23 T cell receptor beta chains below all came from one sample that was sequenced in a study of blood T cell repertoires in COVID-19. TCRdb's table, derived via immunoSEQ multiplex PCR, lists solely in-frame clones and lacks some. The sample includes about 370,000 clones, 89% of them seen just once. Sequencing used peripheral blood. The receptors here all came from a woman in her twenties or thirties with COVID-19, enrolled during active disease.

The J gene is TRBJ2-3, the V gene TRBV29-1; TRBD1 is a possible D gene (5 bases). The CDR3 has 13 residues. Per the germline V gene, CDR1 is SQVTM and CDR2 is ANQGSEA. Trimming shortened V by 7 bases and J by 5 bases, and 16 bases separated the two germline ends. The CDR3 here is CSAEKGQGDTQYF. Here the CDR3 DNA reads TGCAGCGCCGAAAAGGGTCAGGGAGATACGCAGTATTTT.

This chain links TRBV2 with TRBJ1-4; weak D call: TRBD1 (5 bases). This CDR3 has 13 residues. Trimming removed 6 bases from V and 0 bases from J, with 5 bases in between. CDR1 SNHLY and CDR2 FYNNEI come from the germline V gene. CDR3 loop: CASRTATNEKLFF. The CDR3 DNA sequence: TGTGCCAGCAGGACAGCAACTAATGAAAAACTGTTTTTT.

This chain joins TRBV27 and TRBJ2-7, with 7 bases lining up with TRBD2. With 6 bases clipped from V and 1 base from J, the junction kept 12 bases outside the gene matches. The CDR3 contains 16 residues. Germline values: CDR1 MNHEY, CDR2 SMNVEV (reference sequence). The CDR3 nucleotides are TGTGCCAGCAGAGAAGGGGACTACCACGTATCCTACGAGCAGTACGTC. Protein: CASREGDYHVSYEQYV.

This chain uses TRBV18 with TRBJ2-7; 10 bases are shared with TRBD1. V lost 4 bases, J lost 3 bases, and 6 bases stayed unmatched. CDR3 size: 15 residues. Per germline, CDR1 KGHSH and CDR2 LQKENI. The CDR3 protein is CASSLPGQGYYEQYF. The CDR3, as DNA: TGTGCCAGCTCACTTCCGGGACAGGGGTACTACGAGCAGTACTTC. The full variable domain, its missing parts supplied by reference TRBV18 and TRBJ2-7, is NAGVMQNPRHLVRRRGQEARLRCSPMKGHSHVYWYRQLPEEGLKFMVYLQKENIIDESGMPKERFSAEFPKEGPSILRIQQVVRGDSAAYFCASSLPGQGYYEQYFGPGTRLTVT.

This chain connects TRBV11-2 to TRBJ2-1, with D perhaps TRBD1 (5 bases). The germline V gene has CDR1 SGHAT and CDR2 FQNNGV. The CDR3 totals 14 residues. Trimming pared 5 bases from V and 10 bases from J, leaving 18 bases between. CDR3 DNA sequence: TGTGCCAGCAGCCCCGTGACAGATGGCAAGGAGCAGTTCTTC. Encoded protein: CASSPVTDGKEQFF.

The sample holds one count of this clone. The chain employs TRBV5-1 and TRBJ2-1, with 11 bases matching TRBD2. The CDR3 has 15 residues. Germline values: CDR1 SGHRS, CDR2 YFSETQ. V trimming: 4 bases; J trimming: 9 bases; junction bases outside the gene matches: 9. The CDR3 loop reads CASSKTSGGSGEQFF. The CDR3 nucleotides read TGCGCCAGCAGCAAAACTAGCGGGGGATCAGGTGAGCAGTTCTTC.

This clone has a single count. The V call is TRBV7-9, the J call TRBJ2-7, with D maybe TRBD1 (5 bases). Germline values: CDR1 SEHNR, CDR2 FQNEAQ (reference sequence). The CDR3 spans 13 residues. V dropped 3 bases and J dropped 4 bases, with 10 bases sitting between them. This CDR3 is CASSLQGPYEQYF. The CDR3 DNA follows: TGTGCCAGCAGCTTGCAGGGCCCATACGAGCAGTACTTC.

The CDR3 region has the DNA TGTGCCAGCAGTTGGGCGAGGAACACTGAAGCTTTCTTT. This encodes CASSWARNTEAFF. The rearrangement links TRBV27 to TRBJ1-1; D gene uncertain. The CDR3 runs to 13 residues. Germline CDR1 reads MNHEY; CDR2 reads SMNVEV (reference sequence). Between the trimmed V and J ends, which lost 4 bases and 1 base, there was a span of 7 bases.

The chain joins TRBV7-6 to TRBJ2-1, with TRBD1 identical over 9 bases. CDR3 size: 16 residues. Germline V gene lookup returns CDR1 SGHVS and CDR2 FNYEAQ. The junction had 6 bases not matched to a gene; V was cut back by 4 bases and J by 2 bases. The CDR3 reads CASSSPGTGTYNEQFF. The CDR3 DNA reads TGTGCCAGCAGCTCACCCGGGACAGGGACCTACAATGAGCAGTTCTTC.

This rearrangement joins TRBV28 to TRBJ1-2, with TRBD1 matching over 7 bases. This CDR3 contains 13 residues. Germline V gene sequence: CDR1 MDHEN, CDR2 SYDVKM. V shed 6 bases and J 4 bases; nucleotides not matched to a gene: 5. The CDR3 reads CASSPGGGYGYTF. The CDR3 coding sequence is TGTGCCAGCAGCCCAGGGGGTGGCTATGGCTACACCTTC.

This chain links TRBV13 with TRBJ2-1, with TRBD2 matching 14 bases. The CDR3 has 19 amino acids. V lost 6 bases and J lost 1; bases outside the gene matches: 11. Germline V gene data show CDR1 as PRHDT and CDR2 as FYEKMQ (reference sequence). CDR3 protein: CASSPFGTSGGPSYNEQFF. The CDR3 nucleotides are TGTGCCAGCAGTCCATTTGGGACTAGCGGGGGACCTTCCTACAATGAGCAGTTCTTC.

The V and J genes are TRBV19 and TRBJ1-1; no definite D call. The ends were cut back, 9 bases at V and 4 bases at J, with 12 bases in the middle. This CDR3 comprises 12 residues. Germline values: CDR1 LNHDA, CDR2 SQIVND (reference sequence). In DNA, the CDR3 is TGTGCCAGCTTCAAGTGGCCCACTGAAGCTTTCTTT. It translates to CASFKWPTEAFF.

The rearrangement links TRBV3-1 (or the pseudogene TRBV3-2) to TRBJ2-3; 9 bases agree with TRBD1. V dropped 2 bases and J dropped 4; count of bases not matched to a gene: 4. From germline, CDR1 is LGHDT and CDR2 YNNKEL (reference sequence). The length of the CDR3 is 15 residues. CDR3 DNA sequence: TGTGCCAGCAGCCAACCGGGACAGGGACCAGATACGCAGTATTTT. Translated: CASSQPGQGPDTQYF.

The chain employs TRBV9 and TRBJ2-1; 10 bases fit TRBD2. Germline CDR1 SGDLS, CDR2 YYNGEE. The junction had 6 bases not matched to a gene; V was cut back by 3 bases and J by 6 bases. The CDR3 runs 15 residues. The CDR3 loop is CASSALAGAGNEQFF. The CDR3 DNA follows: TGTGCCAGCAGCGCTCTAGCGGGAGCGGGCAATGAGCAGTTCTTC.

This clone was recorded only once. This chain connects TRBV4-1 to TRBJ2-3; 7 positions agree with TRBD1. Trimming removed 1 base from V and 3 bases from J; junction bases left unmatched: 7. The CDR3 consists of 16 residues. The germline V gene has CDR1 MGHRA and CDR2 YSYEKL. CDR3 sequence: CASSQGAAGGTDTQYF. The CDR3 region has the DNA TGCGCCAGCAGCCAAGGAGCGGCAGGGGGAACAGATACGCAGTATTTT.

The chain uses TRBV21-1 and TRBJ2-2; the table's D call, TRBD1, has no DNA check behind it. TRBV21-1 is described as a pseudogene. This CDR3 comprises 18 residues. For the CDR3, the DNA is TGTGCCAGCAGCCTCATCATTACACAGGGGGCGGACACCGGGGAGCTGTTTTTT. This encodes CASSLIITQGADTGELFF.

This clone was seen a handful of times. The chain links TRBV11-2 to TRBJ2-2; D gene ambiguous. This CDR3 contains 15 residues. Per germline, CDR1 SGHAT and CDR2 FQNNGV. Deletions cut 7 bases from V and 4 bases from J, with 16 bases between. The CDR3 spells CASTRLEMGTGELFF. Written as DNA, the CDR3 is TGTGCCAGCACCAGGCTCGAGATGGGCACCGGGGAGCTGTTTTTT.

The gene calls are TRBV2 and TRBJ1-5; D ambiguous. The CDR3 totals 15 residues. Between the trimmed V and J ends, which lost 0 bases and 4 bases, there was a span of 10 bases. The germline gives CDR1 SNHLY, CDR2 FYNNEI. Written as DNA, the CDR3 is TGTGCCAGCAGTGAAGCGAGGAGGGTTAATCAGCCCCAGCATTTT. Translation gives CASSEARRVNQPQHF.

This chain joins TRBV2 and TRBJ1-2; TRBD1 matches at 7 bases. CDR3 length: 16 residues. The J segment lost 5 bases and the V segment lost 6 bases, leaving 15 bases of the junction unmatched. Per the germline V gene, CDR1 is SNHLY and CDR2 is FYNNEI. In nucleotides, the CDR3 is TGTGCCAGCAGCGCAGACTTACGGGACAGCGAGTATGGCTACACCTTC. It yields the protein CASSADLRDSEYGYTF.

The chain is built from TRBV27 and TRBJ1-1; TRBD1 matches at 7 bases. This CDR3 region has 14 residues. With V trimmed by 6 bases and J by 4 bases, 8 bases remained unmatched. Germline V gives CDR1 MNHEY, CDR2 SMNVEV (reference sequence). CDR3 sequence reads: CASSTNRGRTEAFF. The CDR3 coding sequence is TGTGCCAGCAGCACGAACAGGGGTCGCACTGAAGCTTTCTTT.

The chain links TRBV7-2 to TRBJ1-1; 9 bases align to TRBD1. CDR3 length: 13 residues. Per germline, CDR1 SGHTA and CDR2 FQGNSA. The V and J ends lost 10 bases and 3 bases, in that order; junction bases with no gene match: 6. CDR3 in amino acids: CAIGWDRDTEAFF. In DNA, the CDR3 is TGTGCCATAGGGTGGGACAGGGACACTGAAGCTTTCTTT. Full variable domain (outside the CDR3, taken from reference TRBV7-2 and TRBJ1-1): GAGVSQSPSNKVTEKGKDVELRCDPISGHTALYWYRQSLGQGLEFLIYFQGNSAPDKSGLPSDRFSAERTGGSVSTLTIQRTQQEDSAVYLCAIGWDRDTEAFFGQGTRLTVV.

V usage is TRBV28 and J usage is TRBJ1-5; TRBD1 is a possible D gene (6 bases). This CDR3 has 16 amino acids. Trimming stripped 3 bases from V and 1 base from J, with 13 bases between. Per the germline V gene, CDR1 is MDHEN and CDR2 is SYDVKM. CDR3 bases: TGTGCCAGCAGTTTCCTAGGTGACAGGAGCAATCAGCCCCAGCATTTT. Translation: CASSFLGDRSNQPQHF.

V and J are TRBV19 and TRBJ1-5; a possible D gene is TRBD1 (5 bases). CDR3 length: 16 amino acids. Germline CDR1 reads LNHDA; CDR2 reads SQIVND (reference sequence). V was trimmed by 0 bases and J by 5 bases, leaving 14 bases between them. The DNA of the CDR3 is TGTGCCAGTAGTATAGAGAGCGCAGGGATTGATCAGCCCCAGCATTTT. Its protein is CASSIESAGIDQPQHF.